The TCR beta chain described here comes from a study of blood T cell repertoires in COVID-19. Turning to the study itself: The United States, Italy and Spain provided the acute and convalescent COVID-19 samples. Sources were T cells, B-cell-depleted T cells, or PBMCs; the material itself was cDNA or gDNA.

The method was immunoSEQ multiplex PCR; TCRdb's version includes in-frame clones alone and lacks a portion of them. The sample carries about 350,000 clones, 85% to 90% recorded once. The V gene's germline CDR1 is SGHRS and CDR2 YFSETQ. Trimming at V came to 2 bases and at J to 0 bases, leaving 4 bases not matched to a gene. The CDR3 contains 16 residues. Participants were aged about 18 to 100 years, lived in over 20 US areas, and enrolled virtually. Exposed volunteers were people who met a COVID-19 case within 2 weeks before study entry. The TCR comes from a woman in her 30s who had been exposed to COVID-19. Sequencing was done on a sample of PBMCs or T cells enriched from blood (not recorded which). The chain links TRBV5-1 to TRBJ1-2; 10 bases are shared with TRBD1. The CDR3 protein is CASSLAGTGANYGYTF. CDR3 nucleotides: TGCGCCAGCAGCTTAGCCGGGACAGGGGCTAACTATGGCTACACCTTC. The variable domain in full, with the rest retrieved from reference TRBV5-1 and TRBJ1-2, is KAGVTQTPRYLIKTRGQQVTLSCSPISGHRSVSWYQQTPGQGLQFLFEYFSETQRNKGNFPGRFSGRQFSNSRSEMNVSTLELGDSALYLCASSLAGTGANYGYTFGSGTRLTVV.